This TCR beta chain was recorded in a study of early T cells in non-severe SARS-CoV-2 infection (dated by TCRdb to the early 2020s). For the wider study: Because TCR sequencing was done on bulk RNA from unsorted whole blood, the alpha and beta chains could not be paired.

This clonotype is labeled medium-sized (0.01 to 0.1%). No cognate antigen has been identified for it. Base qualities are not provided; no much larger clone lies one nucleotide away. Library preparation used 5' RACE. The sequencer was a NextSeq 500. In the TCR library protocol, unique molecular identifiers were attached to individual cDNA molecules to correct for PCR bias and sequencing error. Both TCR alpha and beta chains were sequenced, and tight co-correlation was observed between alpha and beta sequence abundances in each sample. Turning to the authors' computational methods: Decombinator V4 was used to annotate TCR sequences for V gene, J gene and CDR3. TCRs were defined as expanded if a significant change between any two time points was detected under a Poisson model with p below 0.0001. TCR abundances were normalised to the total number of TCRs sequenced in each sample and reported as counts per million. TRAV1-2 paired with TRAJ12, TRAJ20 or TRAJ33 defined MAIT TCRs, while TRAV10 paired with TRAJ18 defined iNKT TCRs. A search of VDJdb, accessed on 1 November 2021, was run for TCRs annotated to CMV, EBV and SARS-CoV-2, with TCRs annotated for multiple antigens excluded. TCRdb trimmed the raw reads at Q25, called clones with MiXCR and kept productive beta chains. Duplicate CDR3 protein sequences are folded into a single record with the most common DNA and genes. TCRdb, rather than the study authors, made the V and J calls. This sample comprises roughly 40,000 distinct CDR3 sequences, 6% to 7.5% of them detected only once. The ten largest clones capture around 5.1% of the sample.

The paper's findings and limits, for the study overall: Matching against VDJdb was skewed toward anti-spike CD8 responses, likely underestimated virus-specific expansions, and missed private and CD4 specificities.

This was a case-control study nested in a cohort of healthcare workers in London, UK, who had nasopharyngeal swab PCR tests and blood samples taken every week. Healthcare workers were recruited between 23 and 31 March 2020, during the week of the UK lockdown, and were followed weekly for up to roughly 16 weeks. Spanning cysteine to phenylalanine, the CDR3 consists of 12 amino acids. Only the CDR3 DNA stays, 36 bases, in frame from base 1. Looking up the germline V gene (reference sequence) yields CDR1 MNHEY and CDR2 SMNVEV. The rearranged chain carries TRBV27 and TRBJ2-7; the D gene is perhaps TRBD2, on 6 matching bases. Material for sequencing was whole blood. The clonotype was recovered from an adult who was a healthcare worker with PCR-confirmed SARS-CoV-2 infection or an uninfected control (not recorded which). CDR3 region: CASGGITYEQYF. The DNA is as follows: TGTGCTTCAGGAGGGATCACCTACGAGCAGTACTTC.